The clone carrying this T cell receptor beta chain occurred a few times. As yet, its antigen is unknown. This entry comes from a study of T cell responses to AZD1222 COVID-19 vaccine. Sequenced by immunoSEQ multiplex PCR; TCRdb stores in-frame clones only, minus some. The table lists tens of thousands of clones, roughly 88% of them singletons. The study's findings and limits: Scientists sampled the repertoires only once the peak T cell response had passed. In the spike-specific TCR repertoire, nearly half reportedly target unmutated variant regions. Only a handful of AZD1222 recipients, roughly six in all, had baseline seropositivity. White British people made up most donors, females outnumbered males, and clonal diversity was possibly underestimated.

The CDR3 consists of 16 residues. In germline, CDR1 is SGDLS, CDR2 YYNGEE. With V trimmed by 2 bases and J by 5 bases, 10 bases remained unmatched. The sequence came from an adult in good health. The sample was peripheral blood, taken on day 0 of AZD1222 vaccination. This rearrangement joins TRBV9 to TRBJ2-7, with 10 positions matching TRBD1. The CDR3 protein is CASSVLPTGGIDEQYF. The CDR3 region has the DNA TGTGCCAGCAGCGTCCTTCCGACAGGGGGCATAGACGAGCAGTACTTC.